This record covers a single TCR beta chain. The CDR3 loop spans 17 amino acids. Germline V gene data show CDR1 as SGHVS and CDR2 as FQNEAQ. Unmatched junction bases numbered 3, after V lost 2 bases and J lost 2 bases. Assay: immunoSEQ multiplex PCR; the TCRdb copy retains only in-frame clones and omits some. The data show about 80,000 clones, with roughly nine tenths seen just once and less than 3% held by the top ten. The data were obtained in a study of T cell changes during pregnancy in multiple sclerosis. The origin of this receptor is a female donor with multiple sclerosis, enrolled in a pregnancy study. This rearrangement joins TRBV7-8 to TRBJ2-3; TRBD2 matches at 14 bases. The source material was peripheral blood, sampled before pregnancy. The CDR3 sequence is CASSLLGLAGATDTQYF. Written as DNA, the CDR3 is TGTGCCAGCAGCTTACTGGGACTAGCGGGAGCCACAGATACGCAGTATTTT. Based on the CDR3 plus reference TRBV7-8 and TRBJ2-3, the full variable domain is GAGVSQSPRYKVAKRGQDVALRCDPISGHVSLFWYQQALGQGPEFLTYFQNEAQLDKSGLPSDRFFAERPEGSVSTLKIQRTQQEDSAVYLCASSLLGLAGATDTQYFGPGTRLTVL.